Listed below are T cell receptor beta chains from one sample, sequenced in a study of control samples from healthy donors and cancer patients. TCRdb's copy holds only in-frame clones and misses some; the assay was immunoSEQ multiplex PCR. The data contain 45,000 or so clones, approximately 90% of them seen just once; the ten biggest clones take up 22%. Sequencing was carried out using PBMCs. The receptors were gathered from a woman aged 40 to 55 with head and neck cancer. Both conserved end residues are trimmed from each CDR3.

TRBJ2-5,TRBV28,ASQAGGWRETQY
TRBJ1-2,TRBV3-1/TRBV3-2,ASSQGRGGYT
TRBJ2-3,TRBV5-6,ASSFLSGGGDTQY
TRBJ1-5,TRBV30,AWSPREPDQPQH
TRBJ2-7,TRBV19,ASSPMDRVYEQY
TRBJ1-6,TRBV6-5,ASSYDNNSPLH
TRBJ2-3,TRBV7-9,ASSGQGADTQY
TRBJ1-1,TRBV12-3/TRBV12-4,ASTTYGLTEAF
TRBJ2-3,TRBV27,ASSLSNGEGTQY
TRBJ1-1,TRBV7-2,ASSSRRENTEAF
TRBJ2-7,TRBV28,ASRVGPAGYEQY
TRBJ1-2,TRBV2,ASSEEGAPSDSYT
TRBJ1-1,TRBV9,ASSVGGPGTEAF